These T cell receptor beta chains were read from a single sample in a study of blood T cell repertoires in COVID-19. Libraries were prepared by immunoSEQ multiplex PCR; TCRdb keeps only in-frame clonotypes and omits some of them. The table lists a few hundred thousand clones, roughly 80% of them singletons. The sequenced sample was peripheral blood. These receptors were obtained from a woman aged 18-29 years with acute or convalescent COVID-19. The CDR3 runs from the conserved cysteine through the conserved F or W. The order of the fields is V gene, D gene, J gene, clone size, CDR3 protein, CDR3 DNA. The D gene is left open where the match is weak. Part of the rows lack a size; the others show once, few, many or a class for expanded clones.

TRBV28	TRBD2	TRBJ2-4	-	CASSPDVPAREGNGAKNIQYF	TGTGCCAGCAGCCCCGACGTTCCCGCGCGGGAGGGTAATGGGGCCAAAAACATTCAGTACTTC
TRBV9	TRBD1	TRBJ1-1	-	CASSPRSGQGLVTEAFF	TGTGCCAGCAGCCCTAGGTCGGGACAGGGGTTAGTCACTGAAGCTTTCTTT
TRBV6-2/TRBV6-3	TRBD2	TRBJ2-4	-	CASSDPGTTAFQYF	TGTGCCAGCAGTGACCCCGGGACTACCGCTTTTCAGTACTTC
TRBV21-1	-	TRBJ2-2	-	CASSKTSGRNSGELFF	TGTGCCAGCAGTAAGACTAGCGGGAGGAATAGCGGGGAGCTGTTTTTT
TRBV5-1	-	TRBJ1-1	few	CASRYSGDTEAFF	TGCGCCAGCAGATATTCCGGGGACACTGAAGCTTTCTTT
TRBV9	-	TRBJ1-1	-	CASSGGQLNTEAFF	TGTGCCAGCAGCGGAGGACAGCTGAACACTGAAGCTTTCTTT
TRBV30	-	TRBJ2-3	-	CAWSDATFGTDTQYF	TGTGCCTGGAGCGACGCGACTTTTGGCACAGATACGCAGTATTTT
TRBV6-1	TRBD2	TRBJ2-5	-	CASSEAVAGGLYQETQYF	TGTGCCAGCAGTGAAGCGGTAGCGGGAGGCCTGTACCAAGAGACCCAGTACTTC
TRBV6-2/TRBV6-3	TRBD1	TRBJ2-3	-	CASSSGTGEDTQYF	TGTGCCAGCAGTTCCGGGACAGGAGAAGATACGCAGTATTTT
TRBV19	-	TRBJ2-7	-	CASADREGYEQYF	TGTGCCAGCGCGGACAGGGAGGGCTACGAGCAGTACTTC
TRBV7-9	-	TRBJ2-1	once	CASSFRGALRDEQFF	TGTGCCAGCAGCTTCAGGGGGGCCCTCCGGGATGAGCAGTTCTTC
TRBV29-1	-	TRBJ2-3	-	CSVGVPSTDTQYF	TGCAGCGTTGGAGTCCCTAGCACAGATACGCAGTATTTT
TRBV30	TRBD1	TRBJ1-5	-	CAWSVPGTGSQPQHF	TGTGCCTGGAGTGTACCGGGGACAGGGAGTCAGCCCCAGCATTTT
TRBV19	TRBD2	TRBJ2-3	-	CASSTRLAGADTQYF	TGTGCCAGTAGTACGCGACTAGCGGGGGCAGATACGCAGTATTTT
TRBV5-1	-	TRBJ2-5	once	CASSLPDYQETQYF	TGCGCCAGCAGCTTGCCAGATTACCAAGAGACCCAGTACTTC
TRBV6-5	-	TRBJ1-6	few	CASSRLTEPLHF	TGTGCCAGCAGCCGACTAACAGAGCCCCTCCACTTT
TRBV28	-	TRBJ1-5	-	CASTPGHRVVYNQPQHF	TGTGCCAGCACCCCAGGGCACAGGGTGGTTTACAATCAGCCCCAGCATTTT
TRBV6-5	TRBD2	TRBJ2-2	-	CASTRTSPGELFF	TGTGCCAGCACCCGGACTAGTCCCGGGGAGCTGTTTTTT
TRBV28	-	TRBJ2-1	-	CASSLGHTEQFF	TGTGCCAGCAGTTTGGGACACACTGAGCAGTTCTTC
TRBV9	TRBD2	TRBJ2-7	few	CASRNAPEAGAGSEQYF	TGTGCCAGCAGAAACGCTCCAGAAGCGGGAGCAGGGAGCGAGCAGTACTTC
TRBV10-3	TRBD2	TRBJ2-1	-	CAIKGSGSSYNEQFF	TGTGCCATCAAGGGGAGCGGGAGTTCCTACAATGAGCAGTTCTTC
TRBV5-1	-	TRBJ2-7	-	CASSPSDYEQYF	TGCGCCAGCAGCCCCAGCGACTACGAGCAGTACTTC
TRBV11-3	TRBD2	TRBJ2-1	-	CASSKLAGGSNEQFF	TGTGCCAGCAGCAAACTAGCGGGAGGAAGCAATGAGCAGTTCTTC
TRBV7-9	TRBD2	TRBJ2-2	few	CASSLMSGSRYTGELFF	TGTGCCAGCAGCCTGATGAGCGGGAGCAGGTACACCGGGGAGCTGTTTTTT
TRBV27	TRBD2	TRBJ2-1	-	CASRSGRGGVEQFF	TGTGCCAGCAGGAGCGGGAGAGGTGGTGTTGAGCAGTTCTTC
TRBV27	-	TRBJ1-2	-	CASSPSLEDYGYTF	TGTGCCAGCAGTCCGTCCCTGGAGGACTATGGCTACACCTTC
TRBV7-9	-	TRBJ1-5	few	CASSPERGFSNQPQHF	TGTGCCAGCAGCCCCGAACGAGGATTTAGCAATCAGCCCCAGCATTTT
TRBV29-1	-	TRBJ1-1	-	CSVPTWGGRTEAFF	TGCAGCGTCCCAACATGGGGAGGAAGAACTGAAGCTTTCTTT
TRBV6-5	-	TRBJ1-2	few	CASSYSAREIRNTF	TGTGCCAGCAGTTACTCCGCCCGGGAAATACGGAACACCTTC
TRBV4-3	-	TRBJ1-3	-	CASSQDLETGVGNTIYF	TGCGCCAGCAGCCAAGATCTGGAGACAGGTGTTGGAAACACCATATATTTT
TRBV28	TRBD1	TRBJ2-2	many	CASRTGTGVWGELFF	TGTGCCAGCAGGACTGGGACAGGGGTTTGGGGGGAGCTGTTTTTT
TRBV7-9	TRBD2	TRBJ2-3	-	CATRLAGGPDTQYF	TGTGCCACTCGACTAGCGGGAGGGCCAGATACGCAGTATTTT
TRBV27	TRBD1	TRBJ2-7	-	CASSWGQAYEQYF	TGTGCCAGCAGTTGGGGACAGGCCTACGAGCAGTACTTC
TRBV6-4	-	TRBJ2-1	-	CASSADLSYNEQFF	TGTGCCAGCAGTGCTGACTTATCCTACAATGAGCAGTTCTTC
TRBV11-3	-	TRBJ1-6	few	CASSLGQGFYNSPLHF	TGTGCCAGCAGCCTGGGGCAGGGCTTCTATAATTCACCCCTCCACTTT
TRBV28	-	TRBJ1-1	-	CASSLAQGKMNTEAFF	TGTGCCAGCAGTTTAGCACAGGGAAAAATGAACACTGAAGCTTTCTTT
TRBV27	TRBD2	TRBJ2-1	-	CASSLYVGRAMDEQFF	TGTGCCAGCAGTTTATACGTCGGGAGGGCCATGGATGAGCAGTTCTTC
TRBV7-2	-	TRBJ1-1	once	CASSPGQRINTEAFF	TGTGCCAGCAGCCCCGGACAGCGGATTAACACTGAAGCTTTCTTT
TRBV19	TRBD1	TRBJ1-2	once	CASSDRGGYGYTF	TGTGCCAGTAGTGACAGGGGGGGCTATGGCTACACCTTC
TRBV28	TRBD2	TRBJ2-7	few	CASRNGLAGSEQYF	TGTGCCAGCAGGAACGGACTAGCGGGATCCGAGCAGTACTTC
TRBV27	TRBD2	TRBJ2-4	-	CASSSLNLLAGGETAKNIQYF	TGTGCCAGCAGTTCCCTCAATCTTCTAGCGGGAGGGGAGACGGCCAAAAACATTCAGTACTTC
TRBV3-1/TRBV3-2	-	TRBJ2-3	once	CASRVDNTDTQYF	TGTGCCAGCAGAGTAGACAACACAGATACGCAGTATTTT
TRBV6-5	-	TRBJ1-1	-	CASSSWGGEAFF	TGTGCCAGCAGTTCTTGGGGGGGAGAAGCTTTCTTT
TRBV19	-	TRBJ1-1	-	CASSISVAEAFF	TGTGCCAGTAGTATTTCAGTCGCTGAAGCTTTCTTT
TRBV27	TRBD1	TRBJ1-2	-	CASSSLTGAGGYTF	TGTGCCAGCAGTTCACTGACAGGGGCGGGGGGCTACACCTTC
TRBV30	-	TRBJ1-3	-	CAWSVNRVRGNTIYF	TGTGCCTGGAGTGTAAACAGGGTGAGAGGAAACACCATATATTTT
TRBV18	-	TRBJ1-3	-	CASSHAGRGSGNTIYF	TGTGCCAGCTCCCATGCCGGGCGCGGGTCTGGAAACACCATATATTTT
TRBV7-2	TRBD2	TRBJ2-6	-	CASSPGLAASSGANVLTF	TGTGCCAGCAGCCCAGGACTAGCGGCCAGCTCTGGGGCCAACGTCCTGACTTTC
TRBV11-3	-	TRBJ2-7	-	CASSFLRGSEFFEYF	TGTGCCAGCAGCTTTCTAAGGGGGTCCGAGTTCTTCGAGTACTTC
TRBV25-1	TRBD1	TRBJ2-2	-	CASSEALGQGAAGELFF	TGTGCCAGCAGTGAAGCTTTGGGGCAGGGGGCGGCCGGGGAGCTGTTTTTT
TRBV2	-	TRBJ1-6	-	CASSDNYNSPLHF	TGTGCCAGCAGTGACAATTATAATTCACCCCTCCACTTT
TRBV5-4	-	TRBJ2-5	-	CASSIKETQYF	TGTGCCAGCAGCATAAAAGAGACCCAGTACTTC